A selection of T cell receptor beta chains follows, all from one sample in a study of cytomegalovirus exposure and HLA in healthy donors. Profiled with immunoSEQ multiplex PCR; TCRdb holds only in-frame clones, not every one. Among about 190,000 clones, around 85% were seen once, and the ten largest hold approximately 6%. The sequenced sample was PBMCs. These receptors were obtained from a man aged 35-49 years in good health and CMV-seropositive. Both conserved end residues are part of each CDR3. The D gene is left open where the match is weak. Rows give clone size only sometimes, using once, few, many, or a class for an expanded clone.

clone_size: .
j_call: TRBJ1-5
v_call: TRBV5-1
d_call: .
cdr3_aa: CASSPMAGMGNQPQHF
cdr3_nt: TGCGCCAGCAGCCCCATGGCGGGGATGGGCAATCAGCCCCAGCATTTT

clone_size: .
j_call: TRBJ2-7
v_call: TRBV30
d_call: .
cdr3_aa: CAYHTGTHEQYF
cdr3_nt: TGTGCCTACCATACAGGGACCCACGAGCAGTACTTC

clone_size: .
j_call: TRBJ1-2
v_call: TRBV7-6
d_call: .
cdr3_aa: CARGGYTF
cdr3_nt: TGTGCCAGGGGCGGCTACACCTTC

clone_size: .
j_call: TRBJ1-2
v_call: TRBV10-2
d_call: TRBD1
cdr3_aa: CASHSPGQGSANYGYTF
cdr3_nt: TGCGCCAGCCACTCCCCGGGACAGGGATCGGCTAACTATGGCTACACCTTC

clone_size: .
j_call: TRBJ2-7
v_call: TRBV5-6
d_call: .
cdr3_aa: CASSSGGPSEQYF
cdr3_nt: TGTGCCAGCAGCTCGGGGGGCCCCTCCGAGCAGTACTTC

clone_size: .
j_call: TRBJ2-3
v_call: TRBV7-3
d_call: .
cdr3_aa: CASSRGSWADTQYF
cdr3_nt: TGTGCCAGCAGCAGGGGCTCCTGGGCAGATACGCAGTATTTT

clone_size: .
j_call: TRBJ1-1
v_call: TRBV2
d_call: .
cdr3_aa: CASSARGSDTEAFF
cdr3_nt: TGTGCCAGCAGTGCGCGGGGTTCGGACACTGAAGCTTTCTTT

clone_size: .
j_call: TRBJ2-5
v_call: TRBV27
d_call: .
cdr3_aa: CASSLRANQETQYF
cdr3_nt: TGTGCCAGCAGTTTGAGGGCAAACCAAGAGACCCAGTACTTC

clone_size: .
j_call: TRBJ2-5
v_call: TRBV11-2
d_call: TRBD2
cdr3_aa: CASSLLAGGPETQYF
cdr3_nt: TGTGCCAGCAGCCTCCTAGCGGGGGGGCCAGAGACCCAGTACTTC

clone_size: .
j_call: TRBJ2-5
v_call: TRBV14
d_call: TRBD1
cdr3_aa: CASSPGTGSQETQYF
cdr3_nt: TGTGCCAGCAGCCCCGGGACAGGGAGCCAAGAGACCCAGTACTTC

clone_size: .
j_call: TRBJ2-3
v_call: TRBV27
d_call: TRBD2
cdr3_aa: CASSLSMWTSSRDQDTQYF
cdr3_nt: TGTGCCAGCAGTTTATCGATGTGGACTAGCAGTCGCGATCAAGATACGCAGTATTTT

clone_size: few
j_call: TRBJ2-1
v_call: TRBV12-5
d_call: .
cdr3_aa: CASGLGTEYNEQFF
cdr3_nt: TGTGCTAGTGGTTTGGGGACAGAATACAATGAGCAGTTCTTC

clone_size: .
j_call: TRBJ1-3
v_call: TRBV19
d_call: .
cdr3_aa: CASISRQASYSGNTIYF
cdr3_nt: TGTGCCAGTATTTCGAGACAGGCCTCCTACTCTGGAAACACCATATATTTT

clone_size: .
j_call: TRBJ2-7
v_call: TRBV6-5
d_call: .
cdr3_aa: CASSIQGDEQYF
cdr3_nt: TGTGCCAGCAGCATACAGGGTGACGAGCAGTACTTC

clone_size: .
j_call: TRBJ1-1
v_call: TRBV14
d_call: .
cdr3_aa: CASSQGFGGQAFF
cdr3_nt: TGTGCCAGCAGCCAAGGTTTCGGGGGGCAGGCTTTCTTT

clone_size: .
j_call: TRBJ1-2
v_call: TRBV13
d_call: .
cdr3_aa: CASSLTAYGYTF
cdr3_nt: TGTGCCAGCAGCTTGACAGCCTATGGCTACACCTTC

clone_size: .
j_call: TRBJ2-2
v_call: TRBV13
d_call: .
cdr3_aa: CASSTLGETGELFF
cdr3_nt: TGTGCCAGCAGCACCCTAGGGGAAACCGGGGAGCTGTTTTTT

clone_size: .
j_call: TRBJ2-1
v_call: TRBV27
d_call: TRBD2
cdr3_aa: CASTPGLAGGNYNEQFF
cdr3_nt: TGTGCCAGCACACCCGGACTAGCGGGGGGAAACTACAATGAGCAGTTCTTC

clone_size: .
j_call: TRBJ1-2
v_call: TRBV9
d_call: TRBD1
cdr3_aa: CASSPQSGQNYGYTF
cdr3_nt: TGTGCCAGCAGTCCCCAGTCGGGACAGAACTATGGCTACACCTTC

clone_size: .
j_call: TRBJ2-7
v_call: TRBV7-2
d_call: TRBD1
cdr3_aa: CASRVRDRGRYEQYF
cdr3_nt: TGTGCCAGCAGAGTTAGGGACAGGGGGCGTTATGAGCAGTACTTC

clone_size: .
j_call: TRBJ2-1
v_call: TRBV5-1
d_call: TRBD2
cdr3_aa: CASSPGLAGGPSSYNEQFF
cdr3_nt: TGCGCCAGCAGCCCAGGACTAGCGGGGGGGCCGAGCTCCTACAATGAGCAGTTCTTC

clone_size: few
j_call: TRBJ1-2
v_call: TRBV5-4
d_call: TRBD1
cdr3_aa: CASSREGQSYGYTF
cdr3_nt: TGTGCCAGCAGCCGAGAGGGACAGAGCTATGGCTACACCTTC

clone_size: .
j_call: TRBJ1-5
v_call: TRBV2
d_call: TRBD1
cdr3_aa: CASSADRGPNQPQHF
cdr3_nt: TGTGCCAGCAGTGCGGACAGGGGGCCTAATCAGCCCCAGCATTTT

clone_size: .
j_call: TRBJ1-4
v_call: TRBV4-3
d_call: .
cdr3_aa: CASSQGPGTGEKLFF
cdr3_nt: TGCGCCAGCAGCCAAGGTCCCGGCACGGGTGAAAAACTGTTTTTT

clone_size: once
j_call: TRBJ1-5
v_call: TRBV19
d_call: .
cdr3_aa: CASSPTGGNQPQHF
cdr3_nt: TGTGCCAGTAGTCCGACCGGGGGCAATCAGCCCCAGCATTTT

clone_size: .
j_call: TRBJ2-3
v_call: TRBV30
d_call: .
cdr3_aa: CAWSVGGNRNTQYF
cdr3_nt: TGTGCCTGGAGTGTCGGGGGTAATCGAAATACGCAGTATTTT

clone_size: .
j_call: TRBJ2-1
v_call: TRBV10-1
d_call: .
cdr3_aa: CASSESSTVDEQFF
cdr3_nt: TGCGCCAGCAGTGAGTCAAGCACAGTCGATGAGCAGTTCTTC

clone_size: .
j_call: TRBJ2-4
v_call: TRBV5-6
d_call: TRBD2
cdr3_aa: CASSLAGGNIQYF
cdr3_nt: TGTGCCAGCAGCTTGGCCGGGGGGAACATTCAGTACTTC

clone_size: .
j_call: TRBJ2-2
v_call: TRBV19
d_call: TRBD1
cdr3_aa: CASSRDRAGELFF
cdr3_nt: TGTGCCAGTAGCAGAGACAGGGCCGGGGAGCTGTTTTTT

clone_size: .
j_call: TRBJ2-7
v_call: TRBV28
d_call: TRBD2
cdr3_aa: CASSFQARGASEQYF
cdr3_nt: TGTGCCAGCAGTTTTCAGGCGCGGGGGGCGTCCGAGCAGTACTTC